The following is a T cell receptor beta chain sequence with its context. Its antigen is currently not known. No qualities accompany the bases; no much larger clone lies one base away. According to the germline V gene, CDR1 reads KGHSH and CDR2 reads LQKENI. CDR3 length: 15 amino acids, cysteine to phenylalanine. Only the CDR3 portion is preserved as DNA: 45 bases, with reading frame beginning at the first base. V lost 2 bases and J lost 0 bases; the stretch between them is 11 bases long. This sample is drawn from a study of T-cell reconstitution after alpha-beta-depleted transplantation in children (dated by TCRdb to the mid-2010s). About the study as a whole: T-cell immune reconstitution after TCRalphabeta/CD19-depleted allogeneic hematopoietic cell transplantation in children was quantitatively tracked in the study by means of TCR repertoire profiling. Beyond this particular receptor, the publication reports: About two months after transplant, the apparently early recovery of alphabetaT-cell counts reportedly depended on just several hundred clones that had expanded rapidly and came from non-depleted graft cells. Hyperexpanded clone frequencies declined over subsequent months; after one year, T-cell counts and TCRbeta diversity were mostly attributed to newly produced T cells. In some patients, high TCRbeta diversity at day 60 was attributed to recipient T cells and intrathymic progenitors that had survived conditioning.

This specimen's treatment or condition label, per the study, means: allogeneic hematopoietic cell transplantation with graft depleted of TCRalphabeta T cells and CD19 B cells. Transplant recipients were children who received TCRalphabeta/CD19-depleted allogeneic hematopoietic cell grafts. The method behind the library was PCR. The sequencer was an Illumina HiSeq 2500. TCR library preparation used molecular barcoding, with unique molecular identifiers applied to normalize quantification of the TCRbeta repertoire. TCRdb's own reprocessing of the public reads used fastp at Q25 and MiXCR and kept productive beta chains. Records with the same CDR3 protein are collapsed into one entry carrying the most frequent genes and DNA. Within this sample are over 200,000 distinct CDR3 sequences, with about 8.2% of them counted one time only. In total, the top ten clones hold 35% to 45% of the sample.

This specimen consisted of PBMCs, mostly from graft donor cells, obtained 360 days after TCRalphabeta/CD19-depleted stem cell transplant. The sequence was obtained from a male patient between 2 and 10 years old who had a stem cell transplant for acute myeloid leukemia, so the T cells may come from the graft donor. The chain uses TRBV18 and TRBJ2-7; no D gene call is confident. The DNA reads TGTGCCAGCTCACCATATCCAGCGCTCTCCTACGAGCAGTACTTC. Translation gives CASSPYPALSYEQYF. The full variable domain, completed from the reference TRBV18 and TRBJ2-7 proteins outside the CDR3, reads NAGVMQNPRHLVRRRGQEARLRCSPMKGHSHVYWYRQLPEEGLKFMVYLQKENIIDESGMPKERFSAEFPKEGPSILRIQQVVRGDSAAYFCASSPYPALSYEQYFGPGTRLTVT.